These 28 T cell receptor beta chains were all obtained from the same sample, sequenced in a study of blood T cell repertoires in COVID-19. Clones were read by immunoSEQ multiplex PCR, and TCRdb kept only the in-frame ones, dropping some. Seen here are some 360,000 clones, roughly 90% observed once, and the top ten hold approximately 1%. Sequences were obtained from PBMCs or T cells enriched from blood (not recorded which). These receptors were obtained from a woman in her thirties who had been exposed to COVID-19.

V usage is TRBV3-1 (or the pseudogene TRBV3-2) and J usage is TRBJ2-2; 9 bases map to TRBD2. The junction had 11 bases not matched to a gene; V was cut back by 4 bases and J by 8 bases. The CDR3 runs to 16 residues. Germline V gene sequence: CDR1 LGHDT, CDR2 YNNKEL (reference sequence). CDR3 coding DNA: TGTGCCAGCAGCCTGATCGCCAGCGGGAGGATAGGGGAGCTGTTTTTT. This sequence encodes CASSLIASGRIGELFF.

This clone was counted between two and nine times. This rearrangement joins TRBV24-1 to TRBJ1-2; D unclear. V was cut by 12 bases and J by 9 bases, with 16 bases left in between. Germline V CDR1 and CDR2: KGHDR, SFDVKD. The CDR3 is 11 amino acids. In nucleotides, the CDR3 is TGTGCCTCCTCAGAGGGCCCTCGCTACACCTTC. Translation gives CASSEGPRYTF.

The genes are TRBV29-1 and TRBJ2-1; 12 nucleotides align to TRBD2. V was pared by 7 bases and J by 0 bases, with 10 bases of the junction left unmatched. The germline V gene encodes CDR1 SQVTM and CDR2 ANQGSEA. The CDR3 has 17 residues. The CDR3 protein is CSGVGLAGTSSYNEQFF. CDR3 in DNA: TGCAGCGGCGTAGGACTAGCGGGAACGAGCTCCTACAATGAGCAGTTCTTC.

The sample holds a few counts of this clone. This sample also contains other DNA sequences that code for the same CDR3. The chain has TRBV7-9 and TRBJ2-2; D uncertain. The V gene lost 3 bases and the J gene lost 2 bases, with 4 bases spanning the gap. This CDR3 is 13 amino acids long. CDR1 and CDR2 from the germline V gene are SEHNR and FQNEAQ (reference sequence). This chain's CDR3 is CASSFSNTGELFF. CDR3 DNA: TGTGCCAGCAGCTTTAGTAACACCGGGGAGCTGTTTTTT.

V usage is TRBV2 and J usage is TRBJ2-1; 7 bases are shared with TRBD1. CDR1 is SNHLY and CDR2 is FYNNEI in the germline V gene. The CDR3 runs to 12 residues. Trimming took 1 base from V and 9 from J; bases not matched to a gene: 0. The CDR3 is CASSEDRGEQFF. In nucleotides, the CDR3 is TGTGCCAGCAGTGAAGACAGGGGTGAGCAGTTCTTC.

Here the CDR3 reads CASSLSQITWGQNTEAFF. The CDR3 nucleotides read TGTGCCAGCAGTTTATCACAAATCACCTGGGGGCAGAACACTGAAGCTTTCTTT. This chain links TRBV27 with TRBJ1-1; a possible D gene is TRBD1 (6 bases). Trimming cost V 0 bases and J 1 base, with 18 bases left between them. The CDR3 sequence is 18 residues long. CDR1 and CDR2 (germline): MNHEY, SMNVEV (reference sequence).

The CDR3 bases are TGTGCCAGTAGTACACTACCCCTAGCGGAACTAGCAAGAGAGCAGTTCTTC. As protein: CASSTLPLAELAREQFF. This chain uses TRBV19 with TRBJ2-1; 7 bases agree with TRBD2. J gave up 10 bases and V 4 bases, and 19 bases lay outside the gene matches. Germline V gene sequence: CDR1 LNHDA, CDR2 SQIVND (reference sequence). The CDR3 sequence is 17 residues long.

The V call is TRBV5-1, the J call TRBJ1-2; TRBD1 matches 8 bases. The CDR3 length is 13 residues. The trim removed 7 bases at V and 2 bases at J, leaving 4 bases unmatched. Germline V lookup: CDR1 SGHRS, CDR2 YFSETQ. The CDR3 loop reads CASARDRNYGYTF. For the CDR3, the DNA is TGCGCCAGCGCCCGGGACAGGAACTATGGCTACACCTTC.

J is TRBJ2-2 and V is TRBV6-5, with TRBD1 matching over 7 bases. CDR3 length: 14 amino acids. Germline trimming cut 6 bases from V and 6 bases from J; bases unmatched to any gene: 7. Germline CDR1 and CDR2: MNHEY and SVGAGI. CDR3 region: CASRPSDRAGELFF. The CDR3 bases are TGTGCCAGCAGACCCTCCGACAGGGCCGGGGAGCTGTTTTTT.

This chain links TRBV7-9 with TRBJ1-4; the D is unclear. The CDR3 consists of 16 residues. Germline V gene data show CDR1 as SEHNR and CDR2 as FQNEAQ (reference sequence). Trimming pared 6 bases from V and 8 bases from J, leaving 22 bases between. CDR3 coding DNA: TGTGCCAGCAGACCACCCGTGGGAGGGAGTGGGGAAAAACTGTTTTTT. Encoded protein: CASRPPVGGSGEKLFF.

The chain has TRBV7-8 and TRBJ1-5; TRBD1 aligns across 7 bases. The CDR3 is 17 residues long. The trim removed 4 bases at V and 1 base at J, leaving 10 bases unmatched. Germline V gene data show CDR1 as SGHVS and CDR2 as FQNEAQ. The CDR3 DNA follows: TGTGCCAGCAGCTCTAGGAGGACAGGCCTCAGCAATCAGCCCCAGCATTTT. Its translation is CASSSRRTGLSNQPQHF.

This rearrangement joins TRBV28 to TRBJ1-1; 8 nucleotides align to TRBD1. Germline V lookup: CDR1 MDHEN, CDR2 SYDVKM. The CDR3 is 13 amino acids. With V trimmed by 7 bases and J by 1 base, 2 bases remained unmatched. DNA for the CDR3: TGTGCCAGCAACAGGGGGGGGAACACTGAAGCTTTCTTT. Protein product: CASNRGGNTEAFF.

CDR3 DNA: TGTGCCAGCAGGCGTGGACAGGGGGATCAGCCCCAGCATTTT. This sequence encodes CASRRGQGDQPQHF. The chain carries TRBV5-6 and TRBJ1-5; TRBD1 agrees at 10 bases. In germline, CDR1 is SGHDT, CDR2 YYEEEE. The ends lost 5 bases at V and 5 bases at J; junction bases unmatched: 4. CDR3 length equals 14 residues.

The chain uses TRBV2 and TRBJ2-5; TRBD2 might be the D (5 bases). The V end lost 8 bases, the J end lost 11 bases, and 15 bases lay between the germline ends. CDR1 is SNHLY, CDR2 FYNNEI, per germline. There are 11 residues in the CDR3. CDR3 loop: CASSVGLGQYF. The CDR3 coding sequence is TGTGCCAGCTCAGTCGGACTCGGTCAGTACTTC.

The CDR3 sequence is CASSVGVSGELFF. The DNA of the CDR3 is TGTGCCAGCAGCGTAGGCGTTTCCGGGGAGCTGTTTTTT. The V gene is TRBV9, the J gene TRBJ2-2, with no clear D. Germline V gene lookup returns CDR1 SGDLS and CDR2 YYNGEE. This CDR3 comprises 13 residues. Trimming left V 0 bases short and J 6 bases short, with 6 bases between.

The chain employs TRBV27 and TRBJ1-1; TRBD1 is a possible D gene (5 bases). The CDR3 spans 18 residues. V was shortened by 3 bases and J by 0 bases, with 20 bases between the two germline ends. CDR1 is MNHEY, CDR2 SMNVEV, per germline (reference sequence). CDR3 DNA sequence: TGTGCCAGCAGTTTTGGAGGGACGGGGCCCTTGATGAACACTGAAGCTTTCTTT. It translates to CASSFGGTGPLMNTEAFF.

The chain employs TRBV3-1 (or the pseudogene TRBV3-2) and TRBJ1-4, with D possibly matching TRBD1 (6 bases). Germline V lookup: CDR1 LGHDT, CDR2 YNNKEL (reference sequence). This CDR3 has 15 residues. The germline V and J ends were trimmed by 5 bases and 8 bases, with 18 bases remaining between them. The CDR3 DNA sequence: TGTGCCAGCAGCGCCGGATCAGGGGTATTGGAAAAACTGTTTTTT. Protein product: CASSAGSGVLEKLFF.

The J gene is TRBJ2-7, the V gene TRBV5-5; TRBD1 matches at 7 bases. J was trimmed by 5 bases and V by 6 bases; bases with no gene match: 8. In germline, CDR1 is SGHKS, CDR2 YYEKEE (reference sequence). The CDR3 loop spans 13 amino acids. The CDR3 reads CASNPTGADEQYF. The CDR3 region has the DNA TGTGCCAGCAACCCCACAGGGGCCGACGAGCAGTACTTC.

The rearrangement joins TRBV19 to TRBJ2-3, with 8 bases identical to TRBD2. With 5 bases clipped from V and 0 bases from J, the junction kept 13 bases outside the gene matches. This CDR3 contains 18 residues. Germline CDR1 is LNHDA and CDR2 is SQIVND (reference sequence). CDR3 loop: CASSLRGGGSGSTDTQYF. CDR3 coding DNA: TGTGCCAGTAGTCTCCGGGGGGGAGGCAGCGGGAGCACAGATACGCAGTATTTT.

This chain joins TRBV14 and TRBJ2-1; the match to TRBD2 covers 11 bases. This CDR3 region has 17 residues. The ends lost 4 bases at V and 8 bases at J; junction bases unmatched: 13. CDR1 SGHDN and CDR2 FVKESK come from the germline V gene. In DNA form, the CDR3 reads TGTGCCAGCAGCCCCCTAAGGGAACTAGCGGGAGCCCATGAGCAGTTCTTC. Translation gives CASSPLRELAGAHEQFF.

The chain is built from TRBV5-1 and TRBJ2-3; the match to TRBD2 covers 7 bases. The ends lost 0 bases at V and 8 bases at J; junction bases unmatched: 18. The CDR3 totals 18 residues. Germline CDR1 SGHRS, CDR2 YFSETQ. This chain's CDR3 is CASSLALSASGGSPTQYF. CDR3 bases: TGCGCCAGCAGCTTGGCCTTGTCAGCTAGCGGAGGTTCTCCTACGCAGTATTTT.

This rearrangement joins TRBV18 to TRBJ1-2; TRBD1 matches 10 bases. CDR1 and CDR2 from the germline V gene are KGHSH and LQKENI. V was pared by 5 bases and J by 4 bases, with 19 bases of the junction left unmatched. The CDR3 is made up of 19 amino acids. The DNA of the CDR3 is TGTGCCAGCTCATTGTTAAAAGGGACAGGGGAGTCAAGGGGCTATGGCTACACCTTC. Protein product: CASSLLKGTGESRGYGYTF.

The genes are TRBV5-1 and TRBJ1-2; possibly TRBD1 for D (6 bases). Trimming removed 4 bases at V and 0 bases at J, with 13 bases between. The CDR3 runs 15 residues. Germline V gene data show CDR1 as SGHRS and CDR2 as YFSETQ. CDR3 residues: CASSGGQLANYGYTF. The CDR3 DNA reads TGCGCCAGCAGCGGCGGACAGTTAGCTAACTATGGCTACACCTTC.

The V and J genes are TRBV18 and TRBJ2-5, with TRBD2 matching over 11 bases. Germline-derived CDR1 and CDR2 are KGHSH and LQKENI. CDR3 length: 16 residues. The trim removed 3 bases at V and 1 base at J, leaving 4 bases unmatched. CDR3 sequence reads: CASSPLAGGVQETQYF. CDR3 bases: TGTGCCAGCTCACCTTTAGCGGGAGGGGTCCAAGAGACCCAGTACTTC.

The J gene is TRBJ2-5, the V gene TRBV28; possibly TRBD1 for D (6 bases). From germline, CDR1 is MDHEN and CDR2 SYDVKM. With 2 bases removed from V and 5 bases from J, the gap between germline ends came to 15 bases. The CDR3 loop spans 15 amino acids. CDR3 sequence: CASSLVRQVGETQYF. The CDR3 DNA is TGTGCCAGCAGTTTAGTGCGACAGGTTGGGGAGACCCAGTACTTC.

J is TRBJ1-1 and V is TRBV5-1, with 9 bases fitting TRBD1. The CDR3 sequence is 17 residues long. Germline V gene data show CDR1 as SGHRS and CDR2 as YFSETQ. V shed 1 base, J shed 10 bases, and the junction held 17 bases outside the gene matches. The chain's CDR3 is CASSLSSGTGLMSSAFF. For the CDR3, the DNA is TGCGCCAGCAGCTTGTCTTCCGGGACAGGGCTAATGAGCTCAGCTTTCTTT.

V gene TRBV7-9 combines with J gene TRBJ2-7; 8 positions agree with TRBD2. V was clipped by 2 bases and J by 3 bases; unmatched bases: 3. The CDR3 is 14 residues long. CDR1 is SEHNR and CDR2 is FQNEAQ in the germline V gene (reference sequence). CDR3 protein: CASSLFSGNYEQYF. DNA for the CDR3: TGTGCCAGCAGCTTATTTAGCGGGAACTACGAGCAGTACTTC.

The chain is built from TRBV4-2 and TRBJ2-7; possibly TRBD2 for D (6 bases). The CDR3 sequence is 16 residues long. Germline values: CDR1 LGHNA, CDR2 YNFKEQ. Trimming removed 0 bases from V and 0 bases from J, with 12 bases in between. The CDR3 loop reads CASSQDWRGSSYEQYF. CDR3 bases: TGTGCCAGCAGCCAAGATTGGCGGGGAAGCTCCTACGAGCAGTACTTC.